This entry describes one T cell receptor (beta chain). The sample is drawn from a study of PD-1 blockade in classical Hodgkin lymphoma. Profiling relied on immunoSEQ multiplex PCR, and the TCRdb table lists in-frame clones only, not all of them. This table holds fewer than 50,000 clones, 85% to 90% found once. All the patients suffered relapse after autologous stem cell transplantation, and brentuximab vedotin exposure differed. V gave up 3 bases and J gave up 6 bases, with 5 bases separating them. CDR1 and CDR2 (germline): SGHVS, FNYEAQ. This CDR3 is built from 12 residues. The source of this sequence is a human donor with classical Hodgkin lymphoma. V gene TRBV7-6 combines with J gene TRBJ2-2; D is unresolved. The material was peripheral blood mononuclear cells (PBMCs), obtained before the second cycle of nivolumab. CDR3 residues: CASSFLAGELFF. Written as DNA, the CDR3 is TGTGCCAGCAGCTTTCTCGCCGGGGAGCTGTTTTTT. The full variable domain, rest sourced from reference TRBV7-6 and TRBJ2-2, is GAGVSQSPRYKVTKRGQDVALRCDPISGHVSLYWYRQALGQGPEFLTYFNYEAQQDKSGLPNDRFSAERPEGSISTLTIQRTEQRDSAMYRCASSFLAGELFFGEGSRLTVL.